Following are 31 T cell receptor beta chains from one sample sequenced in a study of T cells after yellow fever vaccination. One entry per CDR3 protein, called by TCRdb with MiXCR from the 5' RACE reads. The profile shows more than 95,000 distinct CDR3 sequences, more than 7.5% of them singletons. The specimen comprised CD8+ T cells sorted from PBMCs, sampled on the day of the yellow fever booster vaccination. These receptors all stem from a man aged 18 to 30 who received the YFV17D yellow fever vaccine.

V and J are TRBV27 and TRBJ1-1; D ambiguous. Germline V gives CDR1 MNHEY, CDR2 SMNVEV (reference sequence). V shed 1 base and J shed 0 bases, with 3 bases lying between them. The CDR3 is 13 residues long. CDR3 sequence: CASSLYLNTEAFF. The CDR3 DNA reads as TGTGCCAGCAGTTTATATCTGAACACTGAAGCTTTCTTT.

This clonotype was observed a few times. V and J are TRBV4-3 and TRBJ1-5; D is ambiguous. This CDR3 contains 15 residues. The V gene's germline CDR1 is LGHNA and CDR2 YSLEER. V was shortened by 0 bases and J by 1 base, with 7 bases between the two germline ends. The CDR3 nucleotides read TGCGCCAGCAGCCAAGATGCGGACAGCAATCAGCCCCAGCATTTT. Its translation: CASSQDADSNQPQHF.

The table lists this clonotype with a few counts. This chain uses TRBV9 with TRBJ2-7; 9 bases agree with TRBD1. Germline assignment: CDR1 SGDLS and CDR2 YYNGEE. V was clipped by 2 bases and J by 2 bases; unmatched bases: 11. The CDR3 is made up of 17 amino acids. The CDR3 here is CASSVHFRTGVTYEQYF. The DNA of the CDR3 is TGTGCCAGCAGCGTCCATTTCCGGACAGGGGTCACCTACGAGCAGTACTTC.

The chain uses TRBV7-6 and TRBJ2-2, with D unresolved. This CDR3 spans 14 amino acids. The V end lost 4 bases, the J end lost 5 bases, and 11 bases lay between the germline ends. The V gene's germline CDR1 is SGHVS and CDR2 FNYEAQ. CDR3: CASSSETGTGELFF. The DNA of the CDR3 is TGTGCCAGCAGCTCGGAGACCGGTACCGGGGAGCTGTTTTTT.

This clonotype was seen more than once but under ten times. The chain has TRBV4-1 and TRBJ1-5; D unclear. CDR3 length equals 17 residues. Per germline, CDR1 MGHRA and CDR2 YSYEKL. V lost 4 bases to trimming and J lost 0 bases, with 16 bases between them. CDR3 sequence (DNA): TGCGCCAGCAGCCCGGAATCAAGGGATACTAGCAATCAGCCCCAGCATTTT. Its protein is CASSPESRDTSNQPQHF.

This chain uses TRBV6-5 with TRBJ2-7; D remains unclear. In germline, CDR1 is MNHEY, CDR2 SVGAGI. V dropped 0 bases and J dropped 3 bases, with 6 bases sitting between them. The CDR3 sequence is 13 residues long. The CDR3 reads CASSYSTIYEQYF. CDR3 in DNA: TGTGCCAGCAGTTACTCGACCATCTACGAGCAGTACTTC.

This clonotype was detected a few times. The rearrangement joins TRBV5-1 to TRBJ2-1; D may be TRBD1 (7 bases). The V gene's germline CDR1 is SGHRS and CDR2 YFSETQ. The CDR3 is 18 residues long. V was pared by 6 bases and J by 6 bases, with 28 bases between. The CDR3 bases are TGCGCCAGCAAGGGGGGTGAAGGGGGCGCCTCACTGGGCAATGAGCAGTTCTTC. It specifies CASKGGEGGASLGNEQFF.

This sequence joins TRBV27 and TRBJ2-1; possibly TRBD2 for D (7 bases). V was clipped by 7 bases and J by 6 bases, with 16 bases between them. From germline, CDR1 is MNHEY and CDR2 SMNVEV (reference sequence). The CDR3 spans 14 residues. CDR3 nucleotide sequence: TGTGCCAGCACTATAGGGGGGGGGGCCAATGAGCAGTTCTTC. This translates into CASTIGGGANEQFF.

A few counts support this clonotype. The rearrangement joins TRBV9 to TRBJ2-1; D is possibly TRBD1 or TRBD2 (5 bases each). The CDR3 consists of 12 residues. Trimming cost V 9 bases and J 5 bases, with 12 bases left between them. The germline gives CDR1 SGDLS, CDR2 YYNGEE. For the CDR3, the DNA is TGTGCCACCGGGGTGGGGGACAATGAGCAGTTCTTC. As protein: CATGVGDNEQFF. Full variable domain (outside the CDR3, taken from reference TRBV9 and TRBJ2-1): DSGVTQTPKHLITATGQRVTLRCSPRSGDLSVYWYQQSLDQGLQFLIQYYNGEERAKGNILERFSAQQFPDLHSELNLSSLELGDSALYFCATGVGDNEQFFGPGTRLTVL.

This clonotype was counted between two and nine times. The chain has TRBV7-9 and TRBJ1-2; 9 positions match TRBD1. Germline V lookup: CDR1 SEHNR, CDR2 FQNEAQ (reference sequence). The CDR3 totals 15 residues. Trimming cost V 5 bases and J 10 bases; bases outside gene matches: 14. CDR3 nucleotide sequence: TGTGCCAGCAGCACCCAGGACAGGGGAGCTTTTGCCTACACCTTC. This gives the protein CASSTQDRGAFAYTF.

In its sample, this clonotype was seen a few times. The chain recombines TRBV28 with TRBJ1-3; 7 bases are a match to TRBD1. In germline, CDR1 is MDHEN, CDR2 SYDVKM. CDR3 length: 13 residues. With 8 bases clipped from V and 10 bases from J, the junction kept 11 bases outside the gene matches. DNA of the CDR3: TGTGCCAGCGGGCGACAGGGAACTTTGACCATATATTTT. Amino acid sequence: CASGRQGTLTIYF.

This chain joins TRBV12-3 or TRBV12-4 and TRBJ2-1, with TRBD1 matching over 10 bases. With 6 bases clipped from V and 7 bases from J, the junction kept 9 bases outside the gene matches. This CDR3 is 15 amino acids long. CDR3 coding DNA: TGTGCCAGCAGATCCGGGACAGGGGCGGGTAATGAGCAGTTCTTC. Amino acids: CASRSGTGAGNEQFF.

This clonotype was detected a few times. The V call is TRBV20-1, the J call TRBJ2-7, with no clear D. CDR3 size: 13 residues. CDR1 is DFQATT, CDR2 SNEGSKA, per germline (reference sequence). Trimming pared 3 bases from V and 4 bases from J, leaving 13 bases between. CDR3 region: CSASGNPIYEQYF. The CDR3 DNA is TGCAGTGCTAGCGGAAACCCCATATACGAGCAGTACTTC.

The chain couples TRBV7-6 to TRBJ2-7; D may be TRBD2 (6 bases). This CDR3 has 14 amino acids. Trimming left V 0 bases short and J 7 bases short, with 13 bases between. Germline CDR1 is SGHVS and CDR2 is FNYEAQ. In nucleotides, the CDR3 is TGTGCCAGCAGCTTAGCGCCTAGGGCGGGGGAGCAGTACGTC. It yields the protein CASSLAPRAGEQYV.

V usage is TRBV6-5 and J usage is TRBJ2-3, with 10 bases fitting TRBD2. CDR3 size: 16 residues. V shed 4 bases, J shed 5 bases, and the junction held 9 bases outside the gene matches. The germline V gene encodes CDR1 MNHEY and CDR2 SVGAGI. CDR3 in amino acids: CASSSPSGLAEDTQYF. In DNA form, the CDR3 reads TGTGCCAGCAGTTCACCCTCAGGACTAGCGGAAGATACGCAGTATTTT.

V is TRBV7-9 and J is TRBJ1-6, with D unclear. This CDR3 is built from 15 residues. Trimming pared 6 bases from V and 7 bases from J, leaving 16 bases between. Germline V gives CDR1 SEHNR, CDR2 FQNEAQ (reference sequence). For the CDR3, the DNA is TGTGCCAGCAGATCCGACGGAATCGGGAATTCACCCCTCCACTTT. It encodes CASRSDGIGNSPLHF.

V usage is TRBV4-1 and J usage is TRBJ2-2, with D tentatively TRBD1 (5 bases). Germline CDR1 is MGHRA and CDR2 is YSYEKL. V was cut by 3 bases and J by 3 bases, with 17 bases left in between. There are 17 residues in the CDR3. The CDR3 sequence: CASSHLVGLAHTGELFF. CDR3 coding DNA: TGCGCCAGCAGCCATCTCGTGGGGCTGGCCCACACCGGGGAGCTGTTTTTT.

J is TRBJ1-4 and V is TRBV12-3 or TRBV12-4, with no clear D. This CDR3 is built from 15 residues. V was cut by 2 bases and J by 3 bases, with 10 bases left in between. CDR3 in DNA: TGTGCCAGCAGTTTATTGTCCGGGCCTAATGAAAAACTGTTTTTT. Encoded protein: CASSLLSGPNEKLFF.

A few counts support this clonotype. This chain links TRBV6-2 or TRBV6-3 with TRBJ2-1, with D tentatively TRBD1 or TRBD2 (5 bases each). The V and J ends lost 0 bases and 12 bases respectively, with 12 bases between them. CDR1 is MNHEY, CDR2 SVGEGT, per germline. The CDR3 length is 13 residues. The CDR3 here is CASSYSPRGWQFF. CDR3 bases: TGTGCCAGCAGTTACTCCCCGAGGGGATGGCAGTTCTTC.

This clonotype was recorded many times. The chain couples TRBV11-2 to TRBJ2-1; 14 bases match TRBD2. Unmatched junction bases numbered 2, after V lost 3 bases and J lost 13 bases. From germline, CDR1 is SGHAT and CDR2 FQNNGV. This CDR3 contains 13 residues. In DNA, the CDR3 is TGTGCCAGCAGCTTGACTAGCGGGGGGGTCCAGTTCTTC. Its protein is CASSLTSGGVQFF.

This chain links TRBV7-7 with TRBJ2-1; 9 positions match TRBD1. CDR1 SSHAT and CDR2 FNYEAQ come from the germline V gene (reference sequence). This CDR3 is built from 16 residues. V lost 2 bases, J lost 4 bases, and 6 bases stayed unmatched. The CDR3 here is CASSLSLGQGYNEQFF. The CDR3 bases are TGTGCCAGCAGCTTATCCTTGGGACAGGGATACAATGAGCAGTTCTTC.

This clonotype was detected only a few times. Mismatch with germline at one junction end may stem from a read error. The chain employs TRBV7-8 and TRBJ2-4; 7 nucleotides match TRBD1. Germline CDR1 is SGHVS and CDR2 is FQNEAQ. The CDR3 runs to 14 residues. CDR3 region: CASSLGTGRTKSAF. DNA of the CDR3: TGTGCCAGCAGCTTAGGGACAGGAAGGACCAAGTCTGCCTTC.

This chain links TRBV30 with TRBJ1-5, with D uncertain. Germline CDR1 is GTSNPN and CDR2 is SVGIG (reference sequence). The CDR3 loop spans 13 amino acids. In DNA form, the CDR3 reads TGTGCTGTCGAAACTCTAGGGAATCAGCCCCAGCATTTT. Protein product: CAVETLGNQPQHF.

The chain has TRBV27 and TRBJ2-5, with a possible D match to TRBD1 (6 bases). Germline V lookup: CDR1 MNHEY, CDR2 SMNVEV (reference sequence). V was pared by 3 bases and J by 5 bases, with 13 bases between. The CDR3 runs to 14 residues. The CDR3 nucleotides are TGTGCCAGCAGTTTTATTGGGGGCGACGAGACCCAGTACTTC. This encodes CASSFIGGDETQYF.

This clonotype has only a few counts. This chain uses TRBV4-1 with TRBJ1-1; tentatively, D is TRBD1 (6 bases). CDR1 is MGHRA, CDR2 YSYEKL, per germline. The CDR3 is made up of 15 amino acids. The V gene lost 3 bases and the J gene lost 3 bases, with 14 bases spanning the gap. CDR3 sequence: CASSHGQGSHTEAFF. DNA for the CDR3: TGCGCCAGCAGCCATGGGCAGGGGAGCCACACTGAAGCTTTCTTT.

This clonotype was observed a few times. This sequence joins TRBV7-2 and TRBJ1-1, with D tentatively TRBD1 (6 bases). Trimming removed 5 bases from V and 0 bases from J, with 22 bases in between. This CDR3 region has 18 residues. Germline-derived CDR1 and CDR2 are SGHTA and FQGNSA. As DNA, the CDR3 is TGTGCCAGCAGCCCGAGGGGGGAGGGAGCGGTTTTGAACACTGAAGCTTTCTTT. This codes for CASSPRGEGAVLNTEAFF. Based on the CDR3 plus reference TRBV7-2 and TRBJ1-1, the full variable domain is GAGVSQSPSNKVTEKGKDVELRCDPISGHTALYWYRQSLGQGLEFLIYFQGNSAPDKSGLPSDRFSAERTGGSVSTLTIQRTQQEDSAVYLCASSPRGEGAVLNTEAFFGQGTRLTVV.

This clonotype was seen a handful of times. The rearrangement links TRBV18 to TRBJ1-1; a possible D gene is TRBD1 (5 bases). The germline gives CDR1 KGHSH, CDR2 LQKENI. Trimming stripped 3 bases from V and 4 bases from J, with 6 bases between. The CDR3 has 12 amino acids. The CDR3 DNA follows: TGTGCCAGCTCACCTCAGGGCACTGAAGCTTTCTTT. This codes for CASSPQGTEAFF.

The J gene is TRBJ2-3, the V gene TRBV27; 8 bases are a match to TRBD2. This CDR3 region has 13 residues. Germline CDR1 reads MNHEY; CDR2 reads SMNVEV (reference sequence). V lost 10 bases to trimming and J lost 10 bases; unmatched junction nucleotides: 13. The chain's CDR3 is CATSWTGGGSQYF. The CDR3 DNA reads TGTGCCACCTCCTGGACGGGGGGGGGGTCGCAGTATTTT.

This chain connects TRBV20-1 to TRBJ2-1, with 10 bases identical to TRBD2. From germline, CDR1 is DFQATT and CDR2 SNEGSKA (reference sequence). The CDR3 consists of 15 residues. The V and J ends lost 0 bases and 8 bases, in that order; junction bases with no gene match: 7. The CDR3: CSARDGLAGAHEQFF. CDR3 coding DNA: TGCAGTGCTAGAGATGGCCTAGCGGGGGCTCATGAGCAGTTCTTC.

This clonotype showed up just a few times. The CDR3 sequence is CASSLDSAEAFF. The CDR3, as DNA: TGTGCCAGCAGCTTAGATTCGGCTGAAGCTTTCTTT. The chain combines TRBV7-9 with TRBJ1-1; D is uncertain. V gave up 1 base and J gave up 6 bases, with 6 bases separating them. The CDR3 is 12 residues long. The germline CDR1 and CDR2 sequences are SEHNR and FQNEAQ (reference sequence).

This clonotype was found a few times. The chain has TRBV27 and TRBJ2-7; maybe TRBD2 (5 bases). The CDR3 covers 14 residues. CDR1 is MNHEY and CDR2 is SMNVEV in the germline V gene (reference sequence). Trimming removed 5 bases from V and 5 bases from J, with 16 bases in between. CDR3 bases: TGTGCCAGCAGTCCGCGGGTGGCGCGGGACGAGCAGTACTTC. This sequence encodes CASSPRVARDEQYF.